Below, one T cell receptor (beta chain) is given with its context. Measured with immunoSEQ multiplex PCR; TCRdb has only the in-frame clones, and not every one. This table has 160,000 or so clones, approximately 90% appearing once. Germline-derived CDR1 and CDR2 are SEHNR and FQNEAQ (reference sequence). With 2 bases removed from V and 9 bases from J, the gap between germline ends came to 14 bases. This CDR3 comprises 15 residues. The sample belongs to a study of blood T cell repertoires in COVID-19. Study at large: From T cells, B-cell-depleted T cells, or PBMCs came the material, which was cDNA or gDNA.

Sequenced input: peripheral blood. This chain links TRBV7-9 with TRBJ1-6, with D perhaps TRBD1 (5 bases). The TCR originated in a man between 18 and 29 years old with acute or convalescent COVID-19. The CDR3 loop is CASSLMPTGGSPLHF. The CDR3 DNA is TGTGCCAGCAGCTTAATGCCCACGGGGGGTTCACCCCTCCACTTT. Drawing the rest from reference TRBV7-9 and TRBJ1-6, the complete variable domain is DTGVSQNPRHKITKRGQNVTFRCDPISEHNRLYWYRQTLGQGPEFLTYFQNEAQLEKSRLLSDRFSAERPKGSFSTLEIQRTEQGDSAMYLCASSLMPTGGSPLHFGNGTRLTVT.